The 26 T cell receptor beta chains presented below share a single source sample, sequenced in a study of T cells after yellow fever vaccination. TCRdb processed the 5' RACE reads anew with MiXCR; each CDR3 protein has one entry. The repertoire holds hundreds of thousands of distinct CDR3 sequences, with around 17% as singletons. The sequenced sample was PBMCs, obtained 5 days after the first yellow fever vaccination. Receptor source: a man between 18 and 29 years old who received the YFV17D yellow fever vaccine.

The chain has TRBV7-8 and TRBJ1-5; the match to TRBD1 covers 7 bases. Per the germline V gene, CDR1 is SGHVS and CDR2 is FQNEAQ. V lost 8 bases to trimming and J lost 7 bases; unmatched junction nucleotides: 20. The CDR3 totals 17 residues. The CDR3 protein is CASGRQGGIGFGQPQHF. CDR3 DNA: TGTGCCAGCGGGAGACAGGGAGGGATCGGGTTCGGGCAGCCCCAGCATTTT.

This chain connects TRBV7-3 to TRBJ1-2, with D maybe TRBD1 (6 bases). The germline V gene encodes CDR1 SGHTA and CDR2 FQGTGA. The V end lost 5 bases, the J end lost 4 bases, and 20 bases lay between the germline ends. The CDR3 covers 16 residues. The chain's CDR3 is CASSPQTHPGAYGYTF. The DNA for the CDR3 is TGTGCCAGCAGCCCCCAGACTCACCCGGGGGCCTATGGCTACACCTTC.

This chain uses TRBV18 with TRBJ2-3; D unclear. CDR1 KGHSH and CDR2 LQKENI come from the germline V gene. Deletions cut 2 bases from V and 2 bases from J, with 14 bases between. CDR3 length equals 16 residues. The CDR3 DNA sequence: TGTGCCAGCTCACCAGGGGTACCTCTCACCACAGATACGCAGTATTTT. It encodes CASSPGVPLTTDTQYF.

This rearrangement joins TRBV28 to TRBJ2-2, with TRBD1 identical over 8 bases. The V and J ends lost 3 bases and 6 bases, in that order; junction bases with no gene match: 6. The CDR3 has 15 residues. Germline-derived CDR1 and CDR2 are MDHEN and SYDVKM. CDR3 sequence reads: CASSFPQGEAGELFF. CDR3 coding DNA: TGTGCCAGCAGTTTCCCACAGGGGGAGGCCGGGGAGCTGTTTTTT.

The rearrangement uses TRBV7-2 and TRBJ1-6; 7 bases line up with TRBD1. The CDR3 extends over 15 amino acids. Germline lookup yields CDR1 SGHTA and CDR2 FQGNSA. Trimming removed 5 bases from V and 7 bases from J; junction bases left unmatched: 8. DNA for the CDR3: TGTGCCAGCAGCAGCCTGACAGGGTTGAATTCACCCCTCCACTTT. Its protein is CASSSLTGLNSPLHF.

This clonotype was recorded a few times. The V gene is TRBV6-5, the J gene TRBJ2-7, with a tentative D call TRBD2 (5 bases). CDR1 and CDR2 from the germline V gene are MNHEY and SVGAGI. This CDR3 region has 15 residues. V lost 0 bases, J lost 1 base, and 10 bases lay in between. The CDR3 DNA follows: TGTGCCAGCAGTTACTCAGGGAAGCGGTCCTACGAGCAGTACGTC. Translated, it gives CASSYSGKRSYEQYV.

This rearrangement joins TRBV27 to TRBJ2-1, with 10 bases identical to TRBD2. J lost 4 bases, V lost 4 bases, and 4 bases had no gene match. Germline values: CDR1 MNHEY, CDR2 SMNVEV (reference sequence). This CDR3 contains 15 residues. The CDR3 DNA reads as TGTGCCAGCAGTTCAGGACTAGCGGCATACAATGAGCAGTTCTTC. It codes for CASSSGLAAYNEQFF.

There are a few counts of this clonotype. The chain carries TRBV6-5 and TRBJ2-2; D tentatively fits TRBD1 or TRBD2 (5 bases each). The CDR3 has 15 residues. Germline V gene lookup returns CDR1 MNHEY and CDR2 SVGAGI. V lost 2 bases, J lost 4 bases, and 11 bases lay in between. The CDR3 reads CASSYEGRGTGELFF. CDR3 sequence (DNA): TGTGCCAGCAGTTACGAGGGGCGAGGCACCGGGGAGCTGTTTTTT.

Here the CDR3 reads CATGGTSGGAGTSDEQFF. The CDR3 region has the DNA TGTGCCACGGGTGGGACCAGCGGGGGGGCCGGAACCTCGGATGAGCAGTTCTTC. The rearrangement uses TRBV24-1 and TRBJ2-1, with 10 positions matching TRBD2. Losses at the gene ends were 10 bases for V and 8 bases for J; bases not matched to a gene: 22. Germline V gives CDR1 KGHDR, CDR2 SFDVKD. The CDR3 extends over 18 amino acids.

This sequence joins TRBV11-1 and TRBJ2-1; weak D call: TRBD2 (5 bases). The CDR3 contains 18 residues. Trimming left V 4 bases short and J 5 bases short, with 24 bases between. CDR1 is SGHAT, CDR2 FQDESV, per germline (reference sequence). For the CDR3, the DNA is TGTGCCAGCAGCTCGAAGGGAGTGTCTACCTATTTAGACAATGAGCAGTTCTTC. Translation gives CASSSKGVSTYLDNEQFF.

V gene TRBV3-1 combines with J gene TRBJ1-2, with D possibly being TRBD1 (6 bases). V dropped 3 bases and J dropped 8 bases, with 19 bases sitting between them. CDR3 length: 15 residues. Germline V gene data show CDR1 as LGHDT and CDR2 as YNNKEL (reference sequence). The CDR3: CASSHNSGGSRGYTF. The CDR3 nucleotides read TGTGCCAGCAGCCATAACTCGGGGGGCTCAAGAGGCTACACCTTC.

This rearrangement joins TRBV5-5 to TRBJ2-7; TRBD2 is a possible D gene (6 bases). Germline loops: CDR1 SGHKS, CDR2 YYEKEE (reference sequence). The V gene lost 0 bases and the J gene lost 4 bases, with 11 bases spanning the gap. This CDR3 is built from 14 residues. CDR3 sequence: CASSLGLGLYEQYV. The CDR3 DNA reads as TGTGCCAGCAGCTTGGGGTTAGGACTATACGAGCAGTACGTC.

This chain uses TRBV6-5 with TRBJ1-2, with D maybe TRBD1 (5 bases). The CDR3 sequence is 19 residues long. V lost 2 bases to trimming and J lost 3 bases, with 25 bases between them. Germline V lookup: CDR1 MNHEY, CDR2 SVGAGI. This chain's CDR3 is CASSYDPGGDPRLDYGYTF. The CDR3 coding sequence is TGTGCCAGCAGTTACGACCCCGGGGGGGATCCCCGACTAGACTATGGCTACACCTTC.

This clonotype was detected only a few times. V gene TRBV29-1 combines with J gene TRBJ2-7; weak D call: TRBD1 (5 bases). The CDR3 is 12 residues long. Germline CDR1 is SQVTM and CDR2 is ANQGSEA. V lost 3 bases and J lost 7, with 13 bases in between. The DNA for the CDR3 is TGCAGCGTTGATCTCTTCCCAGGGGAGCAGTACTTC. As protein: CSVDLFPGEQYF.

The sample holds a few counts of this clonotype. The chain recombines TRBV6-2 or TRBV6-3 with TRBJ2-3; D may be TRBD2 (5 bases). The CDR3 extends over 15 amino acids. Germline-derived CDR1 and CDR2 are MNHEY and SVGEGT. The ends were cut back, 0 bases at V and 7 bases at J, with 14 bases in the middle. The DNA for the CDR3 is TGTGCCAGCAGTTACTCTTTCACCGGGGTAAATACGCAGTATTTT. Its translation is CASSYSFTGVNTQYF.

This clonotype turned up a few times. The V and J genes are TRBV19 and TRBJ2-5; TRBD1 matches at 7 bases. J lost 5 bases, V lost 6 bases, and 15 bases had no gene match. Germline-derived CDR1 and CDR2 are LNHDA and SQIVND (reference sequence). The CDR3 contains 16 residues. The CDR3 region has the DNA TGTGCCAGTAGCCAGAACAGGGGACGTATTTCGGAGACCCAGTACTTC. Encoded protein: CASSQNRGRISETQYF.

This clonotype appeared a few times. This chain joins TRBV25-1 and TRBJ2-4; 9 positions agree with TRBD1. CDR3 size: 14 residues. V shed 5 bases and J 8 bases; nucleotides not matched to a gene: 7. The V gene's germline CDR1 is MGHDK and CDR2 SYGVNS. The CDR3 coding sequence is TGTGCCAGCAGTAGCCGGGACAGGGTTGACATTCAGTACTTC. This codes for CASSSRDRVDIQYF.

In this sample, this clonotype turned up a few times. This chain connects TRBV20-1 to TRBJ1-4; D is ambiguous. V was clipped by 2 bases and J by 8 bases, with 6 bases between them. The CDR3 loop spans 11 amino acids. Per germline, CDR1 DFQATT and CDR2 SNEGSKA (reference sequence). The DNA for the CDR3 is TGCAGTGCTAGAAACGGGGAAAAACTGTTTTTT. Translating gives CSARNGEKLFF.

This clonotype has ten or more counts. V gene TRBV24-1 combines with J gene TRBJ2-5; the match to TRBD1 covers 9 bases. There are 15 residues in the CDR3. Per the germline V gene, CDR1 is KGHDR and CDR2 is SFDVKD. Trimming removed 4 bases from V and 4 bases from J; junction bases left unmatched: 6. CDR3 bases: TGTGCCACCAGTGACCCGGGACAGGGAGGAGAGACCCAGTACTTC. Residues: CATSDPGQGGETQYF.

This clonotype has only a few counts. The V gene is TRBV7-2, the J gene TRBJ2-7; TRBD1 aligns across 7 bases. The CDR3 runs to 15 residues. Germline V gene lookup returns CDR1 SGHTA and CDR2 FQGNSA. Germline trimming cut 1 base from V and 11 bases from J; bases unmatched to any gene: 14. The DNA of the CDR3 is TGTGCCAGCAGCTTAGGAGGGACAGTGCGGACGCGGAAGTACTTC. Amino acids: CASSLGGTVRTRKYF.

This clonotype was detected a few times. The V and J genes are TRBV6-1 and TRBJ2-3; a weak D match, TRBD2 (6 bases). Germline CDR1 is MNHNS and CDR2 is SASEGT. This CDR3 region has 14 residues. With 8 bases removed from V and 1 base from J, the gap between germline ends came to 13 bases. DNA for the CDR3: TGTGCCAGCGGTCCTCCGGGGGGCACAGATACGCAGTATTTT. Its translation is CASGPPGGTDTQYF.

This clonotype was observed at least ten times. Here the CDR3 reads CASSPSTDQPQHF. The DNA for the CDR3 is TGTGCCAGCAGCCCTAGTACGGACCAGCCCCAGCATTTT. The V gene is TRBV11-1, the J gene TRBJ1-5; D not certain. The CDR3 runs 13 residues. Germline loops: CDR1 SGHAT, CDR2 FQDESV (reference sequence). Trimming cost V 5 bases and J 7 bases, with 12 bases left between them.

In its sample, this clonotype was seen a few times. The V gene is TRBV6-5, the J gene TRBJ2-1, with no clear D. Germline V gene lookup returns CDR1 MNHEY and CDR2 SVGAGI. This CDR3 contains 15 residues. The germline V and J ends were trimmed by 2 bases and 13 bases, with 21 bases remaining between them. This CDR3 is CASSYGRVLVDNQFF. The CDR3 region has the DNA TGTGCCAGCAGTTACGGACGGGTATTGGTCGACAATCAGTTCTTC.

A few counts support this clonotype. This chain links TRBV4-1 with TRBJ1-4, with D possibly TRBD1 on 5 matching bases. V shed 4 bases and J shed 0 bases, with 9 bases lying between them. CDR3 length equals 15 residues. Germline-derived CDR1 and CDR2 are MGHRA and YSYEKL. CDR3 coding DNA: TGCGCCAGCAGCCTCACGGGGGCAACTAATGAAAAACTGTTTTTT. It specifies CASSLTGATNEKLFF.

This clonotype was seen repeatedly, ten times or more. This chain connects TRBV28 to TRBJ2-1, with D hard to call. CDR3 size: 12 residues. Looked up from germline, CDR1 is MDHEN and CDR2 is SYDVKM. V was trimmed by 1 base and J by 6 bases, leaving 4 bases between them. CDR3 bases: TGTGCCAGCAGTTTATTGGGCAATGAGCAGTTCTTC. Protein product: CASSLLGNEQFF.

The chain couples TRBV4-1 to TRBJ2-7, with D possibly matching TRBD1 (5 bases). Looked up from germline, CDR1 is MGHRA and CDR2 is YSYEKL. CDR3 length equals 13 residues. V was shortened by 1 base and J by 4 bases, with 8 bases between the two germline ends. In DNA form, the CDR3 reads TGCGCCAGCAGCCAAGCAGACAGTTACGAGCAGTACTTC. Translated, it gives CASSQADSYEQYF.